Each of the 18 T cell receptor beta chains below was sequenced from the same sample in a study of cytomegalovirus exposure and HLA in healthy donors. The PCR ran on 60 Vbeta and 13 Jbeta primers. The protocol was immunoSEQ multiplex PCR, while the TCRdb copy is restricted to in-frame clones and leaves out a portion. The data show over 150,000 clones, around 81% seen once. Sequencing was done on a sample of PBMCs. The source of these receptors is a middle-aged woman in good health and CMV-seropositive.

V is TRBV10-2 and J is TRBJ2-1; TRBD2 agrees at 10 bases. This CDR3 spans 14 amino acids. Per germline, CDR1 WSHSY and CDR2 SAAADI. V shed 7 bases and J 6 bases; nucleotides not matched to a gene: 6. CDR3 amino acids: CASNKREGGNEQFF. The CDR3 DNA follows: TGCGCCAGCAACAAGCGGGAGGGGGGCAATGAGCAGTTCTTC.

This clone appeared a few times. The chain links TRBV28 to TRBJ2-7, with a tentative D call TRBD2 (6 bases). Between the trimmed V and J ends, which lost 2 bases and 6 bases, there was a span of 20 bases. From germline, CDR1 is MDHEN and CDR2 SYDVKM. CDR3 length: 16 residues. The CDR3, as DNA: TGTGCCAGCAGTTTAGCGGGATCCGGTCGCTATTCCGAGCAGTACTTC. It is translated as CASSLAGSGRYSEQYF.

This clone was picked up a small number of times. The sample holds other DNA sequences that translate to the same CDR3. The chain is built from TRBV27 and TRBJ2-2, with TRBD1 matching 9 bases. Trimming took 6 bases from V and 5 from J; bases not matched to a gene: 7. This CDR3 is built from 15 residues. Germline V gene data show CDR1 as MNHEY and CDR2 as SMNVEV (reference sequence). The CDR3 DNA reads TGTGCCAGCAGGCCTACAGGGGGCGGTACCGGGGAGCTGTTTTTT. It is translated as CASRPTGGGTGELFF.

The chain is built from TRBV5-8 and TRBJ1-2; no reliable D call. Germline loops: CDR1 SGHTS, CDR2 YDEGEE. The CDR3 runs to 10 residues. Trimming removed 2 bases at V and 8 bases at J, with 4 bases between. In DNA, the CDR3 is TGTGCCAGCAGCTTCCGGGGCTACACCTTC. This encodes CASSFRGYTF.

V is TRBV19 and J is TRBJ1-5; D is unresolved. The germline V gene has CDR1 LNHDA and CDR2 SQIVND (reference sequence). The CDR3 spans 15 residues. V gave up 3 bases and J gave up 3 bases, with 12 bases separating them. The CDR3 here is CASSMGNVFNQPQHF. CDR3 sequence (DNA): TGTGCCAGTAGTATGGGCAATGTCTTCAATCAGCCCCAGCATTTT.

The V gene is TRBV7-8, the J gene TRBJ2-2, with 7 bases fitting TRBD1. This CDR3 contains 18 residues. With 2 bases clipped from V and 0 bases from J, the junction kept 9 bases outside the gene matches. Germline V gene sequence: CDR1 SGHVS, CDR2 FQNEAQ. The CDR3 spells CASSLFFRDRSNTGELFF. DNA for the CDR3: TGTGCCAGCAGCTTATTTTTCCGGGACAGATCGAACACCGGGGAGCTGTTTTTT.

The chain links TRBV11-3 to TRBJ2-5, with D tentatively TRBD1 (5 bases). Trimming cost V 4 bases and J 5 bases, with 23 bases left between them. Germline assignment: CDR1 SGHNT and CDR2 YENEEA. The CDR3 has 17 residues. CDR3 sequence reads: CASSSSSLRGTWETQYF. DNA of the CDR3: TGTGCCAGCAGCTCTAGTTCCCTAAGGGGAACATGGGAGACCCAGTACTTC.

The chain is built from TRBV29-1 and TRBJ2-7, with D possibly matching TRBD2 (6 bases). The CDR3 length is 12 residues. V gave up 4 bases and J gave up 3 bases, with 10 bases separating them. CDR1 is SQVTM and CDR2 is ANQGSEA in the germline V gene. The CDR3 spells CSVGGEVYEQYF. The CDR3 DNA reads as TGCAGCGTTGGCGGGGAGGTCTACGAGCAGTACTTC.

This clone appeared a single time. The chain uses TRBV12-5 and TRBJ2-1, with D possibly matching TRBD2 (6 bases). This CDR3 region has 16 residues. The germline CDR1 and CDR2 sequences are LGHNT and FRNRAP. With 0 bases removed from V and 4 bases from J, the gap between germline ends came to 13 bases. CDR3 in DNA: TGTGCTAGTGGTTTGGTTGGCCTAGCGTTTTACAATGAGCAGTTCTTC. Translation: CASGLVGLAFYNEQFF. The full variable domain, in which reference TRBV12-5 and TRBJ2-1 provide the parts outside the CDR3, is DARVTQTPRHKVTEMGQEVTMRCQPILGHNTVFWYRQTMMQGLELLAYFRNRAPLDDSGMPKDRFSAEMPDATLATLKIQPSEPRDSAVYFCASGLVGLAFYNEQFFGPGTRLTVL.

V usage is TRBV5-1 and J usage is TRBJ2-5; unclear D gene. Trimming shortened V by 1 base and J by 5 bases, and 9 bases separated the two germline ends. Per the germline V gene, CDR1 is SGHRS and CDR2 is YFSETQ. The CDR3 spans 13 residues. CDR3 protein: CASSLTIVETQYF. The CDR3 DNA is TGCGCCAGCAGCTTGACTATTGTCGAGACCCAGTACTTC.

In DNA, the CDR3 is TGTGCCAGCAGCCTTCTACTAGCGGGGGACTACGAGCAGTACTTC. The encoded protein is CASSLLLAGDYEQYF. The chain uses TRBV7-8 and TRBJ2-7; 11 positions match TRBD2. This CDR3 comprises 15 residues. Trimming at V came to 5 bases and at J to 3 bases, leaving 6 bases not matched to a gene. Germline values: CDR1 SGHVS, CDR2 FQNEAQ.

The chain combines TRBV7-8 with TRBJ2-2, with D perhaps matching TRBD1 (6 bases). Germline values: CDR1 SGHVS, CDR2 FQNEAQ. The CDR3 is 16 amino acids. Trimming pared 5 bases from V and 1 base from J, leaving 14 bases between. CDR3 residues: CASSLYRVENTGELFF. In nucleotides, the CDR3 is TGTGCCAGCAGCCTGTACAGGGTAGAGAACACCGGGGAGCTGTTTTTT.

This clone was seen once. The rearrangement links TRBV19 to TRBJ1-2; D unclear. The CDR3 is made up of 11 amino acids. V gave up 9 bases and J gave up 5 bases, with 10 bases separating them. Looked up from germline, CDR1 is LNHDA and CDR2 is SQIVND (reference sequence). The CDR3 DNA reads TGTGCCAGCTCTGGGGAGTATGGCTACACCTTC. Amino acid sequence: CASSGEYGYTF. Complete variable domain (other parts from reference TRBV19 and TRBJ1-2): DGGITQSPKYLFRKEGQNVTLSCEQNLNHDAMYWYRQDPGQGLRLIYYSQIVNDFQKGDIAEGYSVSREKKESFPLTVTSAQKNPTAFYLCASSGEYGYTFGSGTRLTVV.

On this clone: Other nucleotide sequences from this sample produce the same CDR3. The DNA for the CDR3 is TGTGCCAGCAAAGATGGTATAGCGGTTTACAATGAGCAGTTCTTC. Its translation: CASKDGIAVYNEQFF. The rearrangement uses TRBV28 and TRBJ2-1, with TRBD2 as a possible D gene (6 bases). The CDR3 spans 15 residues. CDR1 is MDHEN and CDR2 is SYDVKM in the germline V gene. Between the trimmed V and J ends, which lost 7 bases and 4 bases, there was a span of 17 bases.

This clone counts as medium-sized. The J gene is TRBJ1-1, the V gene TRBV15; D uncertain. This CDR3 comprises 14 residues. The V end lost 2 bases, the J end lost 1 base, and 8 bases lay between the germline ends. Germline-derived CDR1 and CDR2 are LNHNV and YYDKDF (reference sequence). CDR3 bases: TGTGCCACCAGCAGAAGTAGTGCGAACACTGAAGCTTTCTTT. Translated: CATSRSSANTEAFF.

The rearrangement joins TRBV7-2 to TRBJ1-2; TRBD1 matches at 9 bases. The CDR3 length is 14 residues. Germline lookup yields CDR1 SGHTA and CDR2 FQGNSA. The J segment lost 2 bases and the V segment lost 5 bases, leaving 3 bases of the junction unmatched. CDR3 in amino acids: CASSRGQGNYGYTF. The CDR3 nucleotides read TGTGCCAGCAGCCGTGGACAGGGGAACTATGGCTACACCTTC. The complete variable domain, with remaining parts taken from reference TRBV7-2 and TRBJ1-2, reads GAGVSQSPSNKVTEKGKDVELRCDPISGHTALYWYRQSLGQGLEFLIYFQGNSAPDKSGLPSDRFSAERTGGSVSTLTIQRTQQEDSAVYLCASSRGQGNYGYTFGSGTRLTVV.

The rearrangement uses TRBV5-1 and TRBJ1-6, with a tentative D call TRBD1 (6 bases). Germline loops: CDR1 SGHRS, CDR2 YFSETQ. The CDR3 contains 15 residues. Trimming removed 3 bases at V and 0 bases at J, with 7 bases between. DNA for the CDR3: TGCGCCAGCAGCTGGGACACCTCCTATAATTCACCCCTCCACTTT. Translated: CASSWDTSYNSPLHF.

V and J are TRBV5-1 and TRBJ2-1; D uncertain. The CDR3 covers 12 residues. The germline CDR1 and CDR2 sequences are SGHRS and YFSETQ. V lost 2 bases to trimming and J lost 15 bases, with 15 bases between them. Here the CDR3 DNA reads TGCGCCAGCAGCTTCGGTGTAAAAGATTTGTTCTTC. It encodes CASSFGVKDLFF.